This note documents a single T cell receptor (beta chain) sequence. Its recognized antigen is unknown. Base qualities are not recorded, but no much larger clone differs from it by a single base. The data were obtained in a study of T cells in localized non-small cell lung cancer (dated by TCRdb to 2018 to 2021). Turning to the overall study: T cell repertoires of more than 200 early-stage NSCLC patients were analyzed, with tumors being compared against uninvolved tumor-adjacent lungs. The cohort comprised approximately 240 treatment-naïve NSCLC patients with resected, localized lung tumors. A mean age of around 66 years was recorded for the NSCLC patients, of whom around 140 were male and about 100 were female. The research as a whole found: Because multi-region tumor sequencing was not done, intratumor heterogeneity could not be ruled out. Uninvolved tumor-adjacent lung showed the highest T cell clonality, higher than tumor, which suggests more focused antigenic responses in the uninvolved tumor-adjacent lung. Higher T cell density in blood was associated with longer overall survival, whereas higher clonality in adjacent lung was associated with shorter survival. Because the study design was exploratory, TCR variables were selected using unadjusted p-values without false-discovery rate correction. A median of around 50 of the top 100 tumor clones were detected in paired uninvolved adjacent lung, and approximately 28 of these tumor clones were also found among the top 100 clones of the paired uninvolved adjacent lung.

TCR beta CDR3 regions were sequenced from DNA using the immunoSEQ Assay. As for the authors' bioinformatics: To compute T cell density, TCR beta template counts were normalized to usable DNA, which was estimated by amplifying housekeeping genes. Using the preseqR package, richness was estimated by extrapolating to 120,000 templates for tissue samples and 400,000 templates for PBMC samples. Clonality was defined by subtracting Pielou's evenness from one. To identify tissue-enriched TCRs, differential abundance testing was run on productive amino-acid clonotypes with a minimum total count of 5 and an alpha of 0.1. The Jaccard Index and the Morisita Overlap Index were used to measure how much the repertoires overlapped between compartments. TCR beta CDR3s were clustered by GLIPH together with public tetramer-defined viral CDR3s, and at least three viral sequences plus V-gene enrichment were required for viral motifs. The source is immuneACCESS, and TCRdb retained only in-frame sequences with V and J called. Part of the clones is not carried over; for the studies checked, unresolved V genes explain less than half of this, and the remainder is unexplained. V, J and clone size derive from that table, while D and trimming were established from the DNA sequence. The sample contains over a thousand clones, less than 30% of them found a single time. The biggest ten clones account for over 35% of the sample.

Uninvolved adjacent lung was taken at least 2 cm from the tumor margin and confirmed free of atypia by two independent pathologists. At diagnosis, tumor, uninvolved tumor-adjacent lung and peripheral blood were collected and then preserved as a mix of FFPE and fresh-frozen material. CDR1 and CDR2 are drawn from the germline V gene: MNHGY, SAAAGT. Counted from cysteine to phenylalanine, this CDR3 has 13 amino acids. Only CDR3 DNA is held: 39 bases, read in frame from base 1. Ends trimmed: V by 5 bases, J by 0 bases; bases unmatched to a gene: 0. Recombination linked TRBV6-8 to TRBJ2-5; 7 central nucleotides agree with TRBD2. Source: normal lung tissue next to the tumor, taken before any cancer treatment. This TCR derives from a man aged 40-75 years with stage III lung adenocarcinoma. The sequence in DNA is TGTGCCAGCAGTGCGGGGGACCAAGAGACCCAGTACTTC. It specifies CASSAGDQETQYF.